This T cell receptor beta chain was captured by sequencing in a study of cytomegalovirus exposure and HLA in healthy donors. Notes on the study in general: Subsequent analysis revealed that first-cohort TCR clusters tended to co-occur in the 130 or so validation repertoires.

Using immunoSEQ multiplex PCR, the repertoire was profiled, and TCRdb retains in-frame clones only, with some absent. The table lists about 140,000 clones, about 80% of them singletons. Note on this clone: Its antigen is undetermined.

The sequence was collected from a man aged 30 to 39 in good health and CMV-seropositive. Sequenced: PBMCs.

CDR3 DNA: TGTGCCACCGCGGGACAGGGTATACCCGAGCAGTACTTC. Translation gives CATAGQGIPEQYF. The chain carries TRBV2 and TRBJ2-7; the match to TRBD1 covers 9 bases. This CDR3 comprises 13 residues. V shed 10 bases, J shed 6 bases, and the junction held 10 bases outside the gene matches. Germline V gives CDR1 SNHLY, CDR2 FYNNEI. Full variable domain (missing parts from reference TRBV2 and TRBJ2-7): EPEVTQTPSHQVTQMGQEVILRCVPISNHLYFYWYRQILGQKVEFLVSFYNNEISEKSEIFDDQFSVERPDGSNFTLKIRSTKLEDSAMYFCATAGQGIPEQYFGPGTRLTVT.